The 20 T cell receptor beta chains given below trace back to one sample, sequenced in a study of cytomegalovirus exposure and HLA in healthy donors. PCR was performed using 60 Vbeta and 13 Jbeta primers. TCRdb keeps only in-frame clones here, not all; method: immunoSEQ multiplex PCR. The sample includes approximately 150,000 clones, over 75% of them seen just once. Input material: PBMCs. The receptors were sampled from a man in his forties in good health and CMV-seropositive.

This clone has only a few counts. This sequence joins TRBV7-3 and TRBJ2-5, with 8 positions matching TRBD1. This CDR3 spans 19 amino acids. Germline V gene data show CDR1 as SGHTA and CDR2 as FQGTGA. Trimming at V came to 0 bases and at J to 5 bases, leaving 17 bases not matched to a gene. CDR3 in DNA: TGTGCCAGCAGCTTAACTGGAGATCTGCGGACAGGGCGGTTGGAGACCCAGTACTTC. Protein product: CASSLTGDLRTGRLETQYF.

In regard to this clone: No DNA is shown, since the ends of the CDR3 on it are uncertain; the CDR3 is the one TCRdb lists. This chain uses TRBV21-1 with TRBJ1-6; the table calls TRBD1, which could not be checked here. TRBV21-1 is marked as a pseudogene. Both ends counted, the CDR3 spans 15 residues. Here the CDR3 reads CASSKVGRGNSPLHF.

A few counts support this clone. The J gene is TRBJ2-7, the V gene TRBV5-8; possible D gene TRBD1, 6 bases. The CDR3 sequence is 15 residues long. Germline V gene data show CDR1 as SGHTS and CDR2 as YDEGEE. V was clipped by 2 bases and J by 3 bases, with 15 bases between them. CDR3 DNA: TGTGCCAGCAGCTTTCACAGGGTCAGAAACTACGAGCAGTACTTC. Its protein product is CASSFHRVRNYEQYF.

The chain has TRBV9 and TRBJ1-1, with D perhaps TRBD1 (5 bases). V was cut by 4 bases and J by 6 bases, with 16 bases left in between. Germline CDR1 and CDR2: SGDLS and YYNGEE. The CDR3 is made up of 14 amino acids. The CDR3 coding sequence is TGTGCCAGCAGCATAGGGGAGGGAAGGTCTGAAGCTTTCTTT. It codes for CASSIGEGRSEAFF.

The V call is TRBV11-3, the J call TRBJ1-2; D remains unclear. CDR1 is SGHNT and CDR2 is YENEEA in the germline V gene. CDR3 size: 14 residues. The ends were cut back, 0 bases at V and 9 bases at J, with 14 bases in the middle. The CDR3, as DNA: TGTGCCAGCAGCTTAGATCAGGACTTGGGGAGCTACACCTTC. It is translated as CASSLDQDLGSYTF.

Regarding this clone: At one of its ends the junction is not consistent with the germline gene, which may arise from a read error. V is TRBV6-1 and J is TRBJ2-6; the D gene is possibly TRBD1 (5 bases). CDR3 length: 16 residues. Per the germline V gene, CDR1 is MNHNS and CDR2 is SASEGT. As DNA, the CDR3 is TGTGCCAGCAGTGCCAGCCTTAGCTCTGGGGCCAACGGCCTGACTTTC. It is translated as CASSASLSSGANGLTF.

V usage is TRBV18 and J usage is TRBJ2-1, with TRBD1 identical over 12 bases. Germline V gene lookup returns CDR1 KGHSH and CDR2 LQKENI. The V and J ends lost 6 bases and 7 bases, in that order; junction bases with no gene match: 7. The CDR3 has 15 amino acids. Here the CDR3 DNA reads TGTGCCAGCTCCCGCCCGGGACAGGGGGCTAATGAGCAGTTCTTC. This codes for CASSRPGQGANEQFF.

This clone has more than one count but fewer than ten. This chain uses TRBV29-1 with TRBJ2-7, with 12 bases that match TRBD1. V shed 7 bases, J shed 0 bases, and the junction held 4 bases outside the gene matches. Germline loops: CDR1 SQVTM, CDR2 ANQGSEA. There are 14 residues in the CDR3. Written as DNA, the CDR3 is TGCAGCGCCGGGACAGGGGGCTACTCCTACGAGCAGTACTTC. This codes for CSAGTGGYSYEQYF.

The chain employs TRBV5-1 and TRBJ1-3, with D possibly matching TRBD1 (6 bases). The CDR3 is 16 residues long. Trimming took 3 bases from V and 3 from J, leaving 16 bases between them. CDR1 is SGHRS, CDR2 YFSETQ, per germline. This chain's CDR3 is CASSSGDPIGGNTIYF. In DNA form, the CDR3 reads TGCGCCAGCAGCTCAGGGGACCCCATCGGTGGAAACACCATATATTTT.

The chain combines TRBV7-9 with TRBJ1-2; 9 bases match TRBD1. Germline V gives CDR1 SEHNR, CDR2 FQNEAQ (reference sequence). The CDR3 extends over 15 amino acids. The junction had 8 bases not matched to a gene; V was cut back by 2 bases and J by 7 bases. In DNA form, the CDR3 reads TGTGCCAGCAGCTTAATCGGGACAGGGCCTGGTGGCTACACCTTC. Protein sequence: CASSLIGTGPGGYTF.

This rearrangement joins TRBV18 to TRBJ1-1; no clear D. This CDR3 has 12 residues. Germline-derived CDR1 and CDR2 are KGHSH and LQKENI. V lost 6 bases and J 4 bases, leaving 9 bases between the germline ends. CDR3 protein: CASSQAPTEAFF. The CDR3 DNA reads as TGTGCCAGCTCCCAGGCCCCCACTGAAGCTTTCTTT.

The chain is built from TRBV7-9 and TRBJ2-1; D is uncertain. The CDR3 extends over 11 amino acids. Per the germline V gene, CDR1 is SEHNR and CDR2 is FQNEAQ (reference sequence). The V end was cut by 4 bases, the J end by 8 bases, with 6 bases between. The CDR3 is CASSSRYEQFF. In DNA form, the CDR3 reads TGTGCCAGCAGCTCCAGATATGAGCAGTTCTTC.

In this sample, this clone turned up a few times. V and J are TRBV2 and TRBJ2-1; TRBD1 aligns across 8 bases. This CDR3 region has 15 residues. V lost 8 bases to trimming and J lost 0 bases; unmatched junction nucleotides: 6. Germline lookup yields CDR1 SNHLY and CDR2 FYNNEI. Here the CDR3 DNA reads TGTGCCAGCGACTATGGGACAGGCTCCTACAATGAGCAGTTCTTC. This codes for CASDYGTGSYNEQFF.

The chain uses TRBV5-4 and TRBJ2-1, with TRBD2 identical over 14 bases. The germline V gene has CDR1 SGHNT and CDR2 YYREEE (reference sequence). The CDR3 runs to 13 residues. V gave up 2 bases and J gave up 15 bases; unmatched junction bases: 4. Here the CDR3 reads CASSFPTSGRAFF. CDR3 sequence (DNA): TGTGCCAGCAGCTTCCCGACTAGCGGGAGGGCGTTCTTC.

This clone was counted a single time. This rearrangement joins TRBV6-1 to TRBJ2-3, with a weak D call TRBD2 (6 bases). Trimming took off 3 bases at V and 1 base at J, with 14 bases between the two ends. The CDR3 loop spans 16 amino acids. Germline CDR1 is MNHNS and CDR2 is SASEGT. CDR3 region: CASSEGSSGGTDTQYF. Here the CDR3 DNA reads TGTGCCAGCAGTGAGGGCTCCTCGGGGGGCACAGATACGCAGTATTTT.

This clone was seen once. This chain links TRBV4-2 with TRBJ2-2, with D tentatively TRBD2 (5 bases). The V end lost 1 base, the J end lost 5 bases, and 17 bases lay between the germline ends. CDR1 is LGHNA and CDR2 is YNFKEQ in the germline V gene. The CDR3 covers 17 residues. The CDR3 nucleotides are TGTGCCAGCAGCCAAGTAGAGGCGGGCTACAAAACCGGGGAGCTGTTTTTT. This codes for CASSQVEAGYKTGELFF.

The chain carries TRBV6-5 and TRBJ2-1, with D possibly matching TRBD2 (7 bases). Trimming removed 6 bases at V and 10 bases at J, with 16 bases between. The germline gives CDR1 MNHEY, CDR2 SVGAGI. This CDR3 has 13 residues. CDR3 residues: CASRGEGGREQFF. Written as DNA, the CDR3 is TGTGCCAGCAGAGGGGAGGGGGGACGGGAGCAGTTCTTC.

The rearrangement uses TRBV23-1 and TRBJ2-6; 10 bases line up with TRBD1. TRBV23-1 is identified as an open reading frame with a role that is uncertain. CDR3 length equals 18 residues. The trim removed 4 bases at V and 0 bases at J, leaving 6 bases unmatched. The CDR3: CASSPTRDRGSGANVLTF. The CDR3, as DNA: TGCGCCAGCAGTCCAACCCGGGACAGGGGCTCTGGGGCCAACGTCCTGACTTTC.

The DNA of the CDR3 is TGTGCCAGCACCGAAGACCCAGGTGGGCAGTACTTC. Translated: CASTEDPGGQYF. The chain has TRBV7-9 and TRBJ2-7; no firm D call. Germline loops: CDR1 SEHNR, CDR2 FQNEAQ (reference sequence). The V end was cut by 7 bases, the J end by 9 bases, with 16 bases between. This CDR3 contains 12 residues.

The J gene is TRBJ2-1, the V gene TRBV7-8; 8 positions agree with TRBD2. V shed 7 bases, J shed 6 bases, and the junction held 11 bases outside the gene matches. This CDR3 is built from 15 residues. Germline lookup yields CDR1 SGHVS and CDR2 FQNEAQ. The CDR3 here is CASTQGAGGSNEQFF. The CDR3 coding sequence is TGTGCCAGCACCCAAGGGGCGGGAGGAAGCAATGAGCAGTTCTTC.